Shown below are 21 T cell receptor beta chains from a single sample sequenced in a study of blood T cell repertoires in COVID-19. This table comes from immunoSEQ multiplex PCR, and its TCRdb copy is limited to in-frame clones, with some not included. The sample includes about 62,000 clones, 65% to 85% of them seen just once. Sequencing was done on a sample of peripheral blood. Receptors originate from a woman of 80 years or more with active or convalescent COVID-19.

In DNA, the CDR3 is TGTGCCAGTAGTAATCCACGAAGGGGTAGGGGATTCCATGGCTACACCTTC. Translated: CASSNPRRGRGFHGYTF. The gene calls are TRBV19 and TRBJ1-2; D may be TRBD1 (5 bases). Trimming left V 4 bases short and J 6 bases short, with 24 bases between. The CDR3 contains 17 residues. CDR1 and CDR2 from the germline V gene are LNHDA and SQIVND (reference sequence).

As for this clone: Other DNA sequences in the same sample also yield this CDR3. The rearrangement links TRBV6-5 to TRBJ1-1, with TRBD1 matching over 8 bases. V gave up 4 bases and J gave up 0 bases; unmatched junction bases: 4. CDR3 size: 15 residues. CDR1 and CDR2 (germline): MNHEY, SVGAGI. The CDR3 region has the DNA TGTGCCAGCAGTTTTGTGACAGGGGTGAACACTGAAGCTTTCTTT. Protein sequence: CASSFVTGVNTEAFF.

DNA for the CDR3: TGTGCCACCACAGTCGGGGGGCTCGGGTACTATGGCTACACCTTC. Amino acids: CATTVGGLGYYGYTF. The chain combines TRBV19 with TRBJ1-2; possible D gene TRBD1, 6 bases. CDR3 length: 15 residues. V dropped 10 bases and J dropped 3 bases, with 21 bases sitting between them. Looked up from germline, CDR1 is LNHDA and CDR2 is SQIVND (reference sequence).

Concerning this clone itself: The sample has other DNA sequences that encode this CDR3 too. CDR3 region: CASSQTGNTEAFF. In DNA, the CDR3 is TGTGCCAGCAGCCAGACAGGTAACACTGAAGCTTTCTTT. The genes are TRBV3-1 (or the pseudogene TRBV3-2) and TRBJ1-1; a weak D match, TRBD1 (6 bases). The CDR3 covers 13 residues. Germline V lookup: CDR1 LGHDT, CDR2 YNNKEL (reference sequence). V shed 3 bases and J shed 2 bases, with 7 bases lying between them.

The chain links TRBV19 to TRBJ1-3; unclear D gene. The CDR3 spans 14 residues. In germline, CDR1 is LNHDA, CDR2 SQIVND (reference sequence). Trimming removed 5 bases from V and 0 bases from J, with 8 bases in between. This chain's CDR3 is CASSFGSSGNTIYF. In nucleotides, the CDR3 is TGTGCCAGTAGTTTTGGTAGCTCTGGAAACACCATATATTTT.

The chain uses TRBV9 and TRBJ1-2; 7 nucleotides agree with TRBD1. The V and J ends lost 1 base and 6 bases, in that order; junction bases with no gene match: 12. CDR3 length: 16 amino acids. The V gene's germline CDR1 is SGDLS and CDR2 YYNGEE. The CDR3 region is CASSVSKGALENGYTF. CDR3 DNA: TGTGCCAGCAGCGTATCGAAGGGGGCGTTGGAAAATGGCTACACCTTC.

This chain connects TRBV5-1 to TRBJ1-2; TRBD1 matches at 10 bases. Germline V gene lookup returns CDR1 SGHRS and CDR2 YFSETQ. The trim removed 0 bases at V and 8 bases at J, leaving 4 bases unmatched. The CDR3 runs 14 residues. CDR3 bases: TGCGCCAGCAGCTTGGTCGGGACAGGGGACGGCTACACCTTC. It translates to CASSLVGTGDGYTF.

This rearrangement joins TRBV19 to TRBJ1-5; no firm D call. In germline, CDR1 is LNHDA, CDR2 SQIVND (reference sequence). The length of the CDR3 is 13 residues. Trimming cost V 5 bases and J 0 bases, with 5 bases left between them. In DNA form, the CDR3 reads TGTGCCAGTAGTTTCAATAGCAATCAGCCCCAGCATTTT. Protein: CASSFNSNQPQHF. Looking up the rest from reference TRBV19 and TRBJ1-5 gives the full variable domain: DGGITQSPKYLFRKEGQNVTLSCEQNLNHDAMYWYRQDPGQGLRLIYYSQIVNDFQKGDIAEGYSVSREKKESFPLTVTSAQKNPTAFYLCASSFNSNQPQHFGDGTRLSIL.

V and J are TRBV19 and TRBJ2-1; D unclear. The V end lost 5 bases, the J end lost 0 bases, and 14 bases lay between the germline ends. The CDR3 length is 16 residues. Looked up from germline, CDR1 is LNHDA and CDR2 is SQIVND (reference sequence). CDR3 sequence reads: CASSSPAASSYNEQFF. Here the CDR3 DNA reads TGTGCCAGTAGTTCCCCGGCAGCTAGCTCCTACAATGAGCAGTTCTTC.

A single count supports this clone. The chain joins TRBV6-1 to TRBJ1-2; TRBD1 aligns across 10 bases. Germline V gene sequence: CDR1 MNHNS, CDR2 SASEGT. With V trimmed by 4 bases and J by 1 base, 6 bases remained unmatched. This CDR3 comprises 16 residues. The DNA for the CDR3 is TGTGCCAGCAGTGTGGGGACAGGGGAGCTTAACTATGGCTACACCTTC. The encoded protein is CASSVGTGELNYGYTF.

The chain couples TRBV2 to TRBJ2-7, with D perhaps matching TRBD2 (6 bases). The V gene's germline CDR1 is SNHLY and CDR2 FYNNEI. This CDR3 is 12 amino acids long. Trimming stripped 4 bases from V and 8 bases from J, with 12 bases between. Here the CDR3 reads CASSAEGPKQYF. The CDR3 bases are TGTGCCAGCAGTGCGGAGGGGCCAAAGCAGTACTTC.

The chain has TRBV30 and TRBJ2-5; 8 bases line up with TRBD1. Germline V CDR1 and CDR2: GTSNPN, SVGIG (reference sequence). V lost 3 bases to trimming and J lost 5 bases; unmatched junction nucleotides: 5. The CDR3 spans 13 residues. CDR3 DNA sequence: TGTGCCTGGAGCCTCAGGGGGCGGGAGACCCAGTACTTC. This sequence encodes CAWSLRGRETQYF.

This chain joins TRBV19 and TRBJ1-1; D is ambiguous. Deletions cut 6 bases from V and 0 bases from J, with 8 bases between. The CDR3 has 13 amino acids. Germline lookup yields CDR1 LNHDA and CDR2 SQIVND (reference sequence). The CDR3 DNA reads TGTGCCAGTAGCCCGGGGATGAACACTGAAGCTTTCTTT. This sequence encodes CASSPGMNTEAFF.

The chain has TRBV5-4 and TRBJ1-4; TRBD1 agrees at 9 bases. Germline CDR1 SGHNT, CDR2 YYREEE (reference sequence). This CDR3 is built from 15 residues. Losses at the gene ends were 4 bases for V and 8 bases for J; bases not matched to a gene: 9. The CDR3 spells CASSQNRGRGEKLFF. In DNA, the CDR3 is TGTGCCAGCAGCCAAAACAGGGGGCGAGGGGAAAAACTGTTTTTT.

In this sample, this clone turned up a few times. The chain couples TRBV7-2 to TRBJ2-7; D perhaps matches TRBD1 (6 bases). CDR1 is SGHTA and CDR2 is FQGNSA in the germline V gene. CDR3 size: 16 residues. Trimming left V 1 base short and J 1 base short, with 14 bases between. CDR3 sequence (DNA): TGTGCCAGCAGCTTAGACACCGGGACACCTTCCTACGAGCAGTACTTC. Protein: CASSLDTGTPSYEQYF.

V and J are TRBV18 and TRBJ1-1; D is uncertain. Germline values: CDR1 KGHSH, CDR2 LQKENI. This CDR3 spans 15 amino acids. The V end was cut by 3 bases, the J end by 4 bases, with 15 bases between. The CDR3 DNA reads TGTGCCAGCTCACCCTTTGGGGAGCCGAGCACTGAAGCTTTCTTT. This codes for CASSPFGEPSTEAFF.

This chain joins TRBV25-1 and TRBJ2-7; 10 bases fit TRBD1. The CDR3 has 14 residues. Germline CDR1 MGHDK, CDR2 SYGVNS. V shed 4 bases, J shed 7 bases, and the junction held 7 bases outside the gene matches. The CDR3 here is CASSADRGLGEQYF. In DNA form, the CDR3 reads TGTGCCAGCAGTGCCGACAGGGGGCTGGGGGAGCAGTACTTC.

V gene TRBV5-3 combines with J gene TRBJ2-3, with TRBD2 matching 9 bases. TRBV5-3 is an open reading frame whose function is uncertain. V gave up 0 bases and J gave up 3 bases; unmatched junction bases: 14. CDR3 length equals 19 residues. The CDR3 protein is CARSLAGVIAGAPTDTQYF. CDR3 DNA sequence: TGTGCCAGAAGCTTGGCCGGGGTGATAGCGGGGGCCCCTACAGATACGCAGTATTTT.

This clone has only a few counts. The chain joins TRBV19 to TRBJ1-5, with TRBD1 identical over 11 bases. V was clipped by 3 bases and J by 6 bases; unmatched bases: 7. CDR3 length: 16 residues. Germline CDR1 is LNHDA and CDR2 is SQIVND (reference sequence). In DNA, the CDR3 is TGTGCCAGTAGTATCGGTTGGACAGGGGGCGGTCAGCCCCAGCATTTT. Translated: CASSIGWTGGGQPQHF.

The sample holds a few counts of this clone. The chain uses TRBV27 and TRBJ1-6, with D unclear. Per germline, CDR1 MNHEY and CDR2 SMNVEV (reference sequence). The CDR3 totals 13 residues. The V end was cut by 3 bases, the J end by 4 bases, with 4 bases between. The CDR3 region has the DNA TGTGCCAGCAGTTTCCTTTATAATTCACCCCTCCACTTT. It yields the protein CASSFLYNSPLHF.

This sequence joins TRBV19 and TRBJ1-1; perhaps TRBD1 as D (6 bases). Trimming removed 6 bases at V and 4 bases at J, with 15 bases between. Germline V gives CDR1 LNHDA, CDR2 SQIVND (reference sequence). The CDR3 runs 14 residues. The CDR3 sequence is CASRDRCQRTEAFF. The DNA for the CDR3 is TGTGCCAGTAGAGACAGGTGTCAACGCACTGAAGCTTTCTTT.